The TCR beta chain described here comes from a study of synovial regulatory T cells in juvenile arthritis. Study in general: Over five patients were on methotrexate and a few were untreated.

The approximately 11 donors had active juvenile idiopathic arthritis, with 3 polyarticular and 8 oligoarticular cases. Sequencing used immunoSEQ multiplex PCR; TCRdb keeps in-frame clones, though not all of them. Recorded for this sample: over 9,000 clones. Comments on this clone: As yet, its antigen is unknown.

General study points: Synovial Treg CDR3 sequences overlapped more with iaTregs than other circulating Tregs. Synovial Teff and blood CPL repertoires partially overlapped with iaTreg TCR repertoires, which were largely patient-private.

Sequenced: Treg cells from blood. Subset reported: remaining (HLA-DR-negative) circulating blood Treg cells. The sequence came from a donor aged 2-35 years with juvenile idiopathic arthritis.

The CDR3 is CASSYSSTATSYGYTF. The chain combines TRBV6-6 with TRBJ1-2; TCRdb outputs TRBD1, but without DNA this stays unchecked. The CDR3 length is 16 residues. No DNA accompanies this entry. Germline lookup yields CDR1 MNHNY and CDR2 SVGAGI (reference sequence).